The subject of this entry is one TCR beta chain. Its antigen remains unknown. The table came from immunoSEQ multiplex PCR; TCRdb's copy has only in-frame clones and leaves some out. The sample contains 350,000 to 400,000 clones, around nine tenths of which appear only once. The treatment here: around 19 received Ad26.COV2.S at low or high dose, single or two shots; roughly five received placebo; per-sample allocation not given. Sampling was performed 63 days after the first vaccine or placebo injection. What was given as vaccine was an Ad26 vector encoding Wuhan-strain SARS-CoV-2 spike. The data were obtained in a study of Ad26.COV2.S vaccination and SARS-CoV-2 variants. Whole-study results and caveats: Spike-specific TCR breadth ran higher among vaccine recipients than placebo recipients. TCR breadth and depth estimates may have understated total T cell responses. It was reported that spike-specific CD8+ and CD4+ T cell responses were substantially broad after vaccination.

V lost 3 bases and J lost 3, with 11 bases in between. Per germline, CDR1 WNHNN and CDR2 SYGVQD (reference sequence). The CDR3 consists of 14 residues. The gene calls are TRBV10-1 and TRBJ2-5; D is unclear. The specimen was peripheral blood, collected in a trial of Ad26.COV2.S vaccine versus placebo. The source of this sequence is a person aged 18-65 years who received the Ad26.COV2.S COVID-19 vaccine or a placebo. The CDR3 nucleotides read TGCGCCAGCAGTGATTTAGGGAATGAAGAGACCCAGTACTTC. This sequence encodes CASSDLGNEETQYF.